The source of this T cell receptor (beta chain) is a study of cytomegalovirus exposure and HLA in healthy donors. 13 Jbeta primers and 60 Vbeta primers were used for the PCR. Libraries were prepared by immunoSEQ multiplex PCR; TCRdb keeps only in-frame clonotypes and omits some of them. The profile shows 200,000 or so clones, roughly 90% of them singletons. The germline V gene has CDR1 SGHTA and CDR2 FQGTGA. V gave up 2 bases and J gave up 3 bases; unmatched junction bases: 7. The CDR3 has 17 residues. This clone was seen just once. Antigen specificity is unknown. Study outcomes and limitations: In a later analysis, HLA-C alleles had the fewest associated TCRs, DRB1 alleles the most. Reported results showed that the classifier diagnosed cytomegalovirus status with high specificity and sensitivity.

The chain combines TRBV7-3 with TRBJ2-2; 9 nucleotides match TRBD1. The receptor was derived from a girl less than two years old in good health and CMV-seronegative. The material sequenced was PBMCs. CDR3 bases: TGTGCCAGCAGCTTAGGTCGGGGACAGGGTTACACCGGGGAGCTGTTTTTT. Residues: CASSLGRGQGYTGELFF.